Below, 10 T cell receptor beta chains from the same sample are listed, as sequenced in a study of OX40 agonist ivuxolimab in advanced cancers. Assay: immunoSEQ multiplex PCR; the TCRdb copy retains only in-frame clones and omits some. The table includes 75,000 to 85,000 clones, around 87% detected once. Material: CD4+ or CD8+ T cells sorted from blood, obtained in a trial of the OX40 agonist ivuxolimab. All receptors come from an adult with an advanced solid tumor such as melanoma, head and neck, liver or kidney cancer.

In its sample, this clone was seen a few times. This rearrangement joins TRBV19 to TRBJ1-1; D possibly corresponds to TRBD1 (5 bases). CDR1 and CDR2 (germline): LNHDA, SQIVND (reference sequence). The V gene lost 5 bases and the J gene lost 7 bases, with 14 bases spanning the gap. This CDR3 region has 13 residues. The CDR3 DNA is TGTGCCAGTAGTTCAACGGCAGGGCTTGAAGCTTTCTTT. As protein: CASSSTAGLEAFF.

V usage is TRBV6-4 and J usage is TRBJ1-1; D is uncertain. The germline gives CDR1 MRHNA, CDR2 SNTAGT. This CDR3 spans 17 amino acids. The germline V and J ends were trimmed by 7 bases and 0 bases, with 21 bases remaining between them. This chain's CDR3 is CASKRNETEHMNTEAFF. The CDR3 DNA follows: TGTGCCAGCAAAAGGAACGAAACCGAGCATATGAACACTGAAGCTTTCTTT.

The rearrangement uses TRBV5-4 and TRBJ2-1; TRBD1 matches at 8 bases. Losses at the gene ends were 3 bases for V and 6 bases for J; bases not matched to a gene: 8. Germline loops: CDR1 SGHNT, CDR2 YYREEE (reference sequence). The CDR3 spans 15 residues. The CDR3 is CASSSPDRGGNEQFF. CDR3 in DNA: TGTGCCAGCAGCTCGCCCGACAGGGGTGGCAATGAGCAGTTCTTC.

The chain joins TRBV9 to TRBJ2-2; TRBD2 matches 8 bases. The CDR3 has 15 amino acids. CDR1 and CDR2 from the germline V gene are SGDLS and YYNGEE. Trimming removed 1 base from V and 6 bases from J; junction bases left unmatched: 5. CDR3: CASSVLSGSAGELFF. CDR3 DNA: TGTGCCAGCAGCGTACTCAGCGGGAGTGCCGGGGAGCTGTTTTTT. The full variable domain, with the rest looked up from reference TRBV9 and TRBJ2-2, is DSGVTQTPKHLITATGQRVTLRCSPRSGDLSVYWYQQSLDQGLQFLIQYYNGEERAKGNILERFSAQQFPDLHSELNLSSLELGDSALYFCASSVLSGSAGELFFGEGSRLTVL.

The count of this clone is one. V and J are TRBV20-1 and TRBJ1-4; D call uncertain. The germline gives CDR1 DFQATT, CDR2 SNEGSKA (reference sequence). This CDR3 spans 11 amino acids. Deletions cut 4 bases from V and 8 bases from J, with 8 bases between. DNA for the CDR3: TGCAGTGCTAATAGTAAGGAAAAACTGTTTTTT. Its translation: CSANSKEKLFF.

This chain joins TRBV5-4 and TRBJ2-3, with 9 nucleotides matching TRBD2. V gave up 7 bases and J gave up 3 bases; unmatched junction bases: 9. Germline CDR1 SGHNT, CDR2 YYREEE (reference sequence). This CDR3 has 15 amino acids. The CDR3 is CASLPGGGATDTQYF. Written as DNA, the CDR3 is TGTGCCAGCCTACCAGGCGGGGGGGCGACAGATACGCAGTATTTT.

The gene calls are TRBV27 and TRBJ2-7; D is possibly TRBD1 (5 bases). Trimming cost V 5 bases and J 2 bases, with 19 bases left between them. The CDR3 spans 16 residues. Germline V gene lookup returns CDR1 MNHEY and CDR2 SMNVEV (reference sequence). CDR3 in DNA: TGTGCCAGCAGTCCCGACCCCCGTGTACAGGCCTACGAGCAGTACTTC. Residues: CASSPDPRVQAYEQYF.

The V and J genes are TRBV11-1 and TRBJ2-7, with D unresolved. The CDR3 is 15 residues long. V shed 1 base and J shed 0 bases, with 10 bases lying between them. Germline V gene sequence: CDR1 SGHAT, CDR2 FQDESV (reference sequence). As DNA, the CDR3 is TGTGCCAGCAGCTTAGAGGTCGGAACCTCCTACGAGCAGTACTTC. This translates into CASSLEVGTSYEQYF.

This chain links TRBV7-6 with TRBJ2-7; no firm D call. Germline CDR1 reads SGHVS; CDR2 reads FNYEAQ. The CDR3 has 13 amino acids. V was clipped by 5 bases and J by 0 bases, with 8 bases between them. CDR3 coding DNA: TGTGCCAGCAGCGCCGGGCACTCCTACGAGCAGTACTTC. Its protein product is CASSAGHSYEQYF.

The chain is built from TRBV27 and TRBJ2-2; D is undetermined. Trimming pared 6 bases from V and 4 bases from J, leaving 6 bases between. CDR1 and CDR2 (germline): MNHEY, SMNVEV (reference sequence). CDR3 length equals 12 residues. The CDR3 nucleotides are TGTGCCAGCAGGAGATCCACCGGGGAGCTGTTTTTT. Amino acid sequence: CASRRSTGELFF.